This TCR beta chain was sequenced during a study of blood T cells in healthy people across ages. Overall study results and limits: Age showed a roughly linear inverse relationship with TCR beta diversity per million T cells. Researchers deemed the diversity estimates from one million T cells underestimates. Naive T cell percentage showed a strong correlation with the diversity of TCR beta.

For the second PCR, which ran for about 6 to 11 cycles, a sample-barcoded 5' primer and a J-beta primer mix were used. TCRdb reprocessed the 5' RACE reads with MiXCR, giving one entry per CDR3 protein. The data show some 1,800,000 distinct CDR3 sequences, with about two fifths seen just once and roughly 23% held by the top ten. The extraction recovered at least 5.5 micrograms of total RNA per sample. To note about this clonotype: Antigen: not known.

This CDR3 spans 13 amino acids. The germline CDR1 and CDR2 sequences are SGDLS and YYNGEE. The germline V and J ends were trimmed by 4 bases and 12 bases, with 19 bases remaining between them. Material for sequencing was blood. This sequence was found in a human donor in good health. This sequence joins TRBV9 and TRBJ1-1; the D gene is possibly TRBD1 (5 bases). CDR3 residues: CASSPRVPGGTFF. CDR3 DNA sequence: TGTGCCAGCAGCCCCAGGGTGCCGGGAGGAACTTTCTTT.